There are many counts of the clone carrying this TCR beta chain. What it binds is not known. This record comes from a study of T cells in Graves' hyperthyroidism and ophthalmopathy. From RNA transcripts, TCR beta CDR3 regions were amplified. A first-round RT-PCR of the TCR CDR3 used the HTBI primer set. One entry per CDR3 protein results from TCRdb running MiXCR on the multiplex PCR reads. The sample yields around 350,000 distinct CDR3 sequences, roughly 15% seen once. On the basis of clinical symptoms, serum thyroxine and TRAb, thyroid ultrasound and orbital computed tomography, diagnoses were made. Trimming took 6 bases from V and 6 from J; bases not matched to a gene: 7. The CDR3 is 15 residues long. Germline CDR1 SQVTM, CDR2 ANQGSEA. Points from the study as a whole: Most clonotypes expanded in thyroid above 0.001 were likewise present in blood.

J is TRBJ2-1 and V is TRBV29-1, with TRBD2 identical over 14 bases. The source material was blood. The receptor was derived from a woman between 55 and 75 years old with Graves' ophthalmopathy. For the CDR3, the DNA is TGCAGCGTCAGACTAGCGGGAGGGCCGGTCAATGAGCAGTTCTTC. Its protein is CSVRLAGGPVNEQFF.